This TCR beta chain was recorded in a study of CXCR3-negative and CXCR3-positive naive CD8 T cells. The TRB libraries of cDNA were built by UMI-labeled 5' RACE. Each CDR3 protein gets one entry in TCRdb, which reprocessed the 5' RACE reads and gives no DNA. The sample includes 130,000 or so distinct CDR3 sequences. The CDR3 has 16 residues. Germline V gene sequence: CDR1 SGHDT, CDR2 YYEEEE. Sample: naive CXCR3- CD8+ T cells from blood. Subset specified: CD45RO-CCR7+CD27+CD95- naive CD8+ T cells lacking CXCR3 (TNR3-). This receptor was obtained from a human donor in good health. Some clones in this sample may be carry-over from other donors' samples. This rearrangement joins TRBV5-6 to TRBJ2-5; the D gene TCRdb calls, TRBD1, cannot be checked with no DNA. CDR3 residues: CASSLEAGLGQETQYF.